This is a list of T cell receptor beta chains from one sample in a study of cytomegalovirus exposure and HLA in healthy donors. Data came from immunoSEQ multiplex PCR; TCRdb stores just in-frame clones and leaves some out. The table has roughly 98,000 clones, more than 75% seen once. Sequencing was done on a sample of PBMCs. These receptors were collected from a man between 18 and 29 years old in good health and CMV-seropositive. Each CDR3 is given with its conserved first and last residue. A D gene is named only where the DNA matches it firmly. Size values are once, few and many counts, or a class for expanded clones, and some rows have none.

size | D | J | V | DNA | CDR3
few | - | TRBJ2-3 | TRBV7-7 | TGTGCCAGCAGCTTGTCTGGCACAGATACGCAGTATTTT | CASSLSGTDTQYF
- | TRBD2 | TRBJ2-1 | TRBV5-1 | TGCGCCAGCAGCGTCTACGGGACTAGCGGGTACAATGAGCAGTTCTTC | CASSVYGTSGYNEQFF
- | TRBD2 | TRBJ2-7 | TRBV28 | TGTGCCAGCAGAAGGACTAGCGGGAGGTCCGAGCAGTACTTC | CASRRTSGRSEQYF
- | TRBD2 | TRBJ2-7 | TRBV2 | TGTGCCAGCACCAGCGGGGGAGCCTACGAGCAGTACTTC | CASTSGGAYEQYF
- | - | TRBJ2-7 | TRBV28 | TGTGCCAGCAGTCCCCGAGGCATGCACGAGCAGTACTTC | CASSPRGMHEQYF
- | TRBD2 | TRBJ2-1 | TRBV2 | TGTGCCAGCAGTATCCGGACTAGCGATAGGAATGAGCAGTTCTTC | CASSIRTSDRNEQFF
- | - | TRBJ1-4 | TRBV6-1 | TGTGCCAGCCGGGACAATAATGAAAAACTGTTTTTT | CASRDNNEKLFF
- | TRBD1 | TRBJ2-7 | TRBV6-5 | TGTGCCAGCAGTTCCGCCGGGACAGGGGAATACGAGCAGTACTTC | CASSSAGTGEYEQYF
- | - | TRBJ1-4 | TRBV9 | TGTGCCAGCAGCGTTCAGGGTTCTAATGAAAAACTGTTTTTT | CASSVQGSNEKLFF
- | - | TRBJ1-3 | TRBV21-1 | TGTGCCAGCAGCAAAGCCTCCGGGACAGAGGGAAACACCATATATTTT | CASSKASGTEGNTIYF
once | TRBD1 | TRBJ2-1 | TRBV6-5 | TGTGCCACCGAAGACCGGGACAGTTACAATGAGCAGTTCTTC | CATEDRDSYNEQFF
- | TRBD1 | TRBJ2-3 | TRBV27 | TGTGCCAGCAACCGACAGGGGAAGCCTAGCACAGATACGCAGTATTTT | CASNRQGKPSTDTQYF